A selection of T cell receptor beta chains follows, all from one sample in a study of control samples from healthy donors and cancer patients. Sequenced by immunoSEQ multiplex PCR; TCRdb stores in-frame clones only, minus some. The table shows about 74,000 clones, with roughly 84% occurring only once. Sequencing used blood. The receptor source for this set is a woman aged 45-65 years in good health. The CDR3 runs from the conserved cysteine through the conserved F or W. Fields, in order: D gene, J gene, V gene, CDR3 DNA, CDR3 protein. A D gene is named only where the DNA matches it firmly.

>NA|TRBJ2-2|TRBV24-1
TGTGCCACCTGCCGGGTGCAGAACACCGGGGAGCTGTTTTTT
CATCRVQNTGELFF
>NA|TRBJ1-2|TRBV10-2
TGCGCCAGCAGTGAGGGGGGTTTGATGTTAGGCTCGAACTATGGCTACACCTTC
CASSEGGLMLGSNYGYTF
>TRBD1|TRBJ1-2|TRBV12-5
TGTGCTAGTGGTTTAGCCGTTTCGCGGTACAGGGGAGGCGACTATGGCTACACCTTC
CASGLAVSRYRGGDYGYTF
>NA|TRBJ2-4|TRBV6-5
TGTGCCAGCACCGAGGGGGGGCATCAGGGGCCCTTGAAGTACTTC
CASTEGGHQGPLKYF
>NA|TRBJ2-3|TRBV19
TGTGCCAGTAGTATTGTTGGGGTCCAGGGCACAGATACGCAGTATTTT
CASSIVGVQGTDTQYF
>NA|TRBJ1-2|TRBV3-1/TRBV3-2
TGTGCCAGCAGCCTGAAAGGAGGGAATGGCTACACCTTC
CASSLKGGNGYTF
>NA|TRBJ1-4|TRBV6-5
TGTGCCACCTCGTGGGAGGGAGAAAAACTGTTTTTT
CATSWEGEKLFF
>NA|TRBJ2-3|TRBV11-2
TGTGCCAGCAGCTTCCGACTGGGATCCACAGATACGCAGTATTTT
CASSFRLGSTDTQYF
>NA|TRBJ1-2|TRBV5-8
TGTGCCAGCAGCCCGCGCCGGGCAGGGATAAACTATGGCTACACCTTC
CASSPRRAGINYGYTF
>NA|TRBJ1-5|TRBV5-1
TGCGCCAGCAGAGGACAGTCTGGTGAGCCCCAGCATTTT
CASRGQSGEPQHF
>NA|TRBJ1-5|TRBV24-1
TGTGCCACCAGTGACCCTACCGATAATCAGCCCCAGCATTTT
CATSDPTDNQPQHF